The entry below gives a single T cell receptor (beta chain) sequence along with its context. Its antigen remains unknown. The CDR3 contains 17 residues. The V gene's germline CDR1 is SNHLY and CDR2 FYNNEI. The V end lost 8 bases, the J end lost 2 bases, and 24 bases lay between the germline ends. The sample is drawn from a study of graft-versus-host responses after intestinal transplantation. Across the whole study: Recipients across the board were started on anti-thymocyte globulin induction, then kept on tacrolimus and steroids for approximately three years.

Sequencing was performed with immunoSEQ multiplex PCR; in TCRdb, only in-frame clones are kept and a portion is missing. Of roughly 40,000 clones detected, 90% to 95% appear once; the ten largest clones hold 4.4%. Points from the study as a whole: GvH clones appeared in recipient marrow, some first in ileum or blood. The presence of high graft-versus-host to host-versus-graft clonal ratios in allografts characterized patients with graft-donor T cell macrochimerism. Circulating GvH clones peaking coincided with falling HvG clones soon after transplant.

The chain links TRBV2 to TRBJ1-1, with D possibly matching TRBD1 (6 bases). The sequence was obtained from a human patient who received an intestinal transplant, so some T cells may come from the graft donor. Material: PBMCs, obtained 524 days after transplant. The CDR3 DNA sequence: TGTGCCAGCCTATATGCCCCCACAGGGAGGAGAAACACTGAAGCTTTCTTT. Translation gives CASLYAPTGRRNTEAFF.